This passage covers 19 T cell receptor beta chains from one sample sequenced in a study of cytomegalovirus exposure and HLA in healthy donors. Researchers ran the PCR with 60 Vbeta and 13 Jbeta primers. The data were produced by immunoSEQ multiplex PCR, yet TCRdb's version contains in-frame clones alone and is incomplete. In the table there are 65,000 to 80,000 clones, 79% of which are singletons. The sequencing input was PBMCs. Receptor source: a woman aged 40 to 50 in good health and CMV-seropositive.

The chain uses TRBV28 and TRBJ2-7; D is unclear. Germline CDR1 and CDR2: MDHEN and SYDVKM. There are 10 residues in the CDR3. V was trimmed by 6 bases and J by 9 bases, leaving 9 bases between them. CDR3 DNA: TGTGCCAGCAGGCGTACCGTGCAGTACTTC. Amino acid sequence: CASRRTVQYF.

The sample holds a few counts of this clone. The gene calls are TRBV30 and TRBJ2-7; 7 bases line up with TRBD2. Germline-derived CDR1 and CDR2 are GTSNPN and SVGIG (reference sequence). Germline trimming cut 3 bases from V and 5 bases from J; bases unmatched to any gene: 7. The CDR3 extends over 13 amino acids. CDR3 nucleotide sequence: TGTGCCTGGAGGAGGACTAGGGGCCACGAGCAGTACTTC. This translates into CAWRRTRGHEQYF.

J is TRBJ1-2 and V is TRBV2; the D gene is possibly TRBD1 (6 bases). V gave up 8 bases and J gave up 7 bases, with 8 bases separating them. The CDR3 is made up of 10 amino acids. Germline V gene lookup returns CDR1 SNHLY and CDR2 FYNNEI. CDR3 nucleotides: TGTGCCAGCGTGGGGGCTGGCTACACCTTC. This sequence encodes CASVGAGYTF.

The CDR3 loop is CSMGQGSDTQYF. The CDR3 DNA reads as TGCAGCATGGGACAGGGTTCAGATACGCAGTATTTT. The gene calls are TRBV29-1 and TRBJ2-3; 9 nucleotides line up with TRBD1. The CDR3 totals 12 residues. V gave up 8 bases and J gave up 4 bases; unmatched junction bases: 4. Germline V CDR1 and CDR2: SQVTM, ANQGSEA.

The J gene is TRBJ1-2, the V gene TRBV28; TRBD1 aligns across 8 bases. The CDR3 extends over 14 amino acids. After removal of 6 bases from V and 1 base from J, the junction contained 4 bases not matched to a gene. The germline gives CDR1 MDHEN, CDR2 SYDVKM. The CDR3 spells CASSRQGFNYGYTF. The CDR3 bases are TGTGCCAGCAGCCGACAGGGGTTTAACTATGGCTACACCTTC.

The chain employs TRBV30 and TRBJ2-5, with 8 bases lining up with TRBD2. The assigned J gene may be wrong: the sequence end matches TRBJ2-7 better. The CDR3 contains 15 residues. Per germline, CDR1 GTSNPN and CDR2 SVGIG (reference sequence). The CDR3 protein is CAWSDRLAGSYEQYF. CDR3 bases: TGTGCCTGGAGTGATCGATTAGCGGGGTCCTACGAGCAGTACTTC.

The chain is built from TRBV18 and TRBJ1-1, with 7 bases fitting TRBD1. V was clipped by 3 bases and J by 5 bases; unmatched bases: 6. CDR3 length: 14 amino acids. The germline V gene encodes CDR1 KGHSH and CDR2 LQKENI. The CDR3 protein is CASSPTGDFTEAFF. The CDR3 region has the DNA TGTGCCAGCTCACCTACAGGGGATTTTACTGAAGCTTTCTTT.

Turning to this clone: At the DNA level, this CDR3 is encoded by other sequences in the same sample as well. The V gene is TRBV18, the J gene TRBJ2-5; D remains unclear. Germline CDR1 is KGHSH and CDR2 is LQKENI. The CDR3 spans 13 residues. The V end lost 2 bases, the J end lost 2 bases, and 6 bases lay between the germline ends. The chain's CDR3 is CASSPGQQETQYF. Here the CDR3 DNA reads TGTGCCAGCTCACCAGGCCAACAAGAGACCCAGTACTTC.

V and J are TRBV7-9 and TRBJ1-5; 10 nucleotides line up with TRBD1. The CDR3 contains 16 residues. The V gene end was trimmed by 4 bases and the J gene end by 11 bases; junction bases not matched to a gene: 14. Per the germline V gene, CDR1 is SEHNR and CDR2 is FQNEAQ (reference sequence). For the CDR3, the DNA is TGTGCCAGCAGCTGGGCCGGGACAGGGGAAAAAGCTTCCCAGCATTTT. Translation gives CASSWAGTGEKASQHF.

Here the CDR3 DNA reads TGTGCCAGCAGTCACGGGACAGGGGGAGGGTACGAGCAGTACTTC. Protein product: CASSHGTGGGYEQYF. V is TRBV2 and J is TRBJ2-7, with 11 bases aligning to TRBD1. Trimming took 5 bases from V and 4 from J; bases not matched to a gene: 7. The CDR3 totals 15 residues. In germline, CDR1 is SNHLY, CDR2 FYNNEI.

The J gene is TRBJ2-1, the V gene TRBV18; 11 bases match TRBD2. Germline loops: CDR1 KGHSH, CDR2 LQKENI. V gave up 3 bases and J gave up 4 bases; unmatched junction bases: 2. CDR3 length equals 15 residues. CDR3 nucleotides: TGTGCCAGCTCACCCGGGACTAGCGGTTACAATGAGCAGTTCTTC. This translates into CASSPGTSGYNEQFF.

The V gene is TRBV6-5, the J gene TRBJ2-5, with D maybe TRBD1 (5 bases). V was trimmed by 0 bases and J by 3 bases, leaving 14 bases between them. This CDR3 has 16 amino acids. Germline lookup yields CDR1 MNHEY and CDR2 SVGAGI. The CDR3 nucleotides read TGTGCCAGCAGTTACTCGGCGCTGGGGCGCGAAGAGACCCAGTACTTC. Amino acids: CASSYSALGREETQYF.

The chain links TRBV7-2 to TRBJ1-4, with D unresolved. This CDR3 is 13 amino acids long. The V end lost 3 bases, the J end lost 14 bases, and 16 bases lay between the germline ends. The germline V gene has CDR1 SGHTA and CDR2 FQGNSA. CDR3: CASSFSRETELFF. The CDR3, as DNA: TGTGCCAGCAGCTTCTCCCGGGAGACCGAGCTGTTTTTT. Full variable domain (missing parts from reference TRBV7-2 and TRBJ1-4): GAGVSQSPSNKVTEKGKDVELRCDPISGHTALYWYRQSLGQGLEFLIYFQGNSAPDKSGLPSDRFSAERTGGSVSTLTIQRTQQEDSAVYLCASSFSRETELFFGSGTQLSVL.

The V call is TRBV18, the J call TRBJ2-5, with 8 bases aligning to TRBD2. The germline CDR1 and CDR2 sequences are KGHSH and LQKENI. V shed 3 bases, J shed 9 bases, and the junction held 9 bases outside the gene matches. CDR3 length: 14 amino acids. The CDR3 loop is CASSPSGDRGAQYF. The DNA of the CDR3 is TGTGCCAGCTCACCTAGCGGGGATCGAGGGGCCCAGTACTTC.

CDR3 amino acids: CASSSGLFRETQYF. CDR3 DNA sequence: TGTGCCAGCAGCTCCGGACTCTTCAGGGAGACCCAGTACTTC. The chain links TRBV7-2 to TRBJ2-5; weak D call: TRBD2 (5 bases). CDR3 length: 14 residues. Germline CDR1 is SGHTA and CDR2 is FQGNSA. V was trimmed by 4 bases and J by 5 bases, leaving 14 bases between them.

V usage is TRBV27 and J usage is TRBJ2-1; possible D gene TRBD2, 6 bases. The V gene's germline CDR1 is MNHEY and CDR2 SMNVEV (reference sequence). The ends were cut back, 6 bases at V and 6 bases at J, with 18 bases in the middle. The CDR3 contains 15 residues. CDR3 region: CASSHPDGRPNEQFF. The CDR3 DNA reads TGTGCCAGCAGCCACCCTGACGGGAGACCCAATGAGCAGTTCTTC.

This clone was seen only a few times. This chain links TRBV6-5 with TRBJ2-7, with 9 nucleotides matching TRBD2. Germline V lookup: CDR1 MNHEY, CDR2 SVGAGI. After removal of 7 bases from V and 0 bases from J, the junction contained 7 bases not matched to a gene. The CDR3 has 15 residues. This chain's CDR3 is CASILSSGSSYEQYF. The CDR3, as DNA: TGTGCCAGCATTTTGAGTAGCGGGAGCTCCTACGAGCAGTACTTC.

This sequence joins TRBV28 and TRBJ2-7; possible D gene TRBD2, 5 bases. The CDR3 spans 15 residues. Germline CDR1 MDHEN, CDR2 SYDVKM. Trimming left V 3 bases short and J 7 bases short, with 19 bases between. CDR3 bases: TGTGCCAGCAGTTTGGTCCGAGGGCTATTGGGGGAGCAGTACTTC. Protein: CASSLVRGLLGEQYF.

V gene TRBV25-1 combines with J gene TRBJ2-7, with D tentatively TRBD2 (5 bases). CDR1 is MGHDK, CDR2 SYGVNS, per germline. The V gene lost 6 bases and the J gene lost 4 bases, with 10 bases spanning the gap. This CDR3 spans 12 amino acids. CDR3 region: CASSLGVYEQYF. The CDR3 region has the DNA TGTGCCAGCAGCCTCGGGGTATACGAGCAGTACTTC.